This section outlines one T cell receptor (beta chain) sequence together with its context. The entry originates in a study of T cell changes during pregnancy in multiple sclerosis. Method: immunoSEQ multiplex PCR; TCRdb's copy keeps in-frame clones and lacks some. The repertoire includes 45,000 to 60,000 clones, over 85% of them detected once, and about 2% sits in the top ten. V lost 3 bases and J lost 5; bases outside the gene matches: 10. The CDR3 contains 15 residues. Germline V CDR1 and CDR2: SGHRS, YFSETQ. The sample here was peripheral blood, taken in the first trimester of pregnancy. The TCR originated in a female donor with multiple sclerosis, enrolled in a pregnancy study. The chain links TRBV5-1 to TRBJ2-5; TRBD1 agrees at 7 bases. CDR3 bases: TGCGCCAGCAGCTCGTGGGGGCTCAGGGGGGAGACCCAGTACTTC. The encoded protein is CASSSWGLRGETQYF.